This passage covers 24 T cell receptor beta chains from one sample sequenced in a study of T-cell reconstitution after alpha-beta-depleted transplantation in children. Preparing the TCRbeta library involved the use of unique molecular identifiers. TCRdb analysed the PCR reads with MiXCR anew, one entry per CDR3 protein. The repertoire includes about 610,000 distinct CDR3 sequences, 10% of them detected once, and about 4.2% sits in the top ten. The material sequenced was PBMCs from the stem cell graft donor, taken from the stem cell graft. These receptors originate from a human donor who donated a stem cell graft to a child with acute myeloid leukemia.

The chain carries TRBV12-3 or TRBV12-4 and TRBJ2-3; unclear D gene. Between the trimmed V and J ends, which lost 7 bases and 0 bases, there was a span of 5 bases. CDR3 size: 12 residues. The CDR3 spells CASTMSTDTQYF. The CDR3 nucleotides read TGTGCCAGCACAATGAGCACAGATACGCAGTATTTT.

The table lists this clonotype with many counts. V and J are TRBV12-3 or TRBV12-4 and TRBJ2-3; D is uncertain. Between the trimmed V and J ends, which lost 6 bases and 4 bases, there was a span of 11 bases. The CDR3 totals 13 residues. The CDR3 DNA reads as TGTGCCAGCAGCTCCGGTCGTGCAGATACGCAGTATTTT. It is translated as CASSSGRADTQYF.

This clonotype was observed a handful of times. This sequence joins TRBV11-2 and TRBJ2-1, with 7 bases fitting TRBD2. This CDR3 is 15 amino acids long. J was trimmed by 5 bases and V by 0 bases; bases with no gene match: 4. CDR1 is SGHAT and CDR2 is FQNNGV in the germline V gene. This CDR3 is CASSLEGTKHNEQFF. CDR3 in DNA: TGTGCCAGCAGCTTAGAAGGGACTAAACACAATGAGCAGTTCTTC.

V gene TRBV7-8 combines with J gene TRBJ2-3, with 7 bases matching TRBD2. In germline, CDR1 is SGHVS, CDR2 FQNEAQ. Trimming at V came to 5 bases and at J to 6 bases, leaving 11 bases not matched to a gene. CDR3 length equals 15 residues. The CDR3 DNA sequence: TGTGCCAGCAGCGTCAGCGGGGTCACCTCCGATACGCAGTATTTT. Protein product: CASSVSGVTSDTQYF.

The chain recombines TRBV28 with TRBJ2-4, with no clear D. Trimming took 4 bases from V and 1 from J, leaving 20 bases between them. Germline V gene data show CDR1 as MDHEN and CDR2 as SYDVKM. The CDR3 consists of 18 residues. The CDR3, as DNA: TGTGCCAGCAGTTCACAAGGGCAAGGGTTTCCGGCCAAAAACATTCAGTACTTC. Amino acid sequence: CASSSQGQGFPAKNIQYF.

This clonotype was recorded many times. The chain links TRBV20-1 to TRBJ2-1, with TRBD1 matching over 9 bases. This CDR3 region has 17 residues. Germline assignment: CDR1 DFQATT and CDR2 SNEGSKA (reference sequence). After removal of 0 bases from V and 5 bases from J, the junction contained 11 bases not matched to a gene. CDR3 sequence: CSARDYGTGYLNNEQFF. The CDR3 nucleotides are TGCAGTGCTAGAGATTACGGGACAGGGTACCTAAACAATGAGCAGTTCTTC.

This clonotype has more than one count but fewer than ten. At one end, the junction sequence differs from germline, possibly due to a read error. The chain carries TRBV20-1 and TRBJ2-7; D is unresolved. From germline, CDR1 is DFQATT and CDR2 SNEGSKA (reference sequence). There are 15 residues in the CDR3. The CDR3 loop reads CCAREVFTRSYEQYF. CDR3 bases: TGCTGTGCTAGGGAAGTCTTTACCAGGTCCTACGAGCAGTACTTC.

This clonotype has more than one count but fewer than ten. This chain links TRBV5-1 with TRBJ2-3; D unresolved. V lost 3 bases and J lost 0, with 8 bases in between. Per germline, CDR1 SGHRS and CDR2 YFSETQ. There are 14 residues in the CDR3. CDR3 bases: TGCGCCAGCAGCTCGCCAGATAGCACAGATACGCAGTATTTT. It specifies CASSSPDSTDTQYF. Combining the CDR3 with reference TRBV5-1 and TRBJ2-3 gives the whole variable domain KAGVTQTPRYLIKTRGQQVTLSCSPISGHRSVSWYQQTPGQGLQFLFEYFSETQRNKGNFPGRFSGRQFSNSRSEMNVSTLELGDSALYLCASSSPDSTDTQYFGPGTRLTVL.

This clonotype was observed a few times. The rearrangement uses TRBV7-2 and TRBJ1-3, with no clear D. From germline, CDR1 is SGHTA and CDR2 FQGNSA. This CDR3 comprises 14 residues. The ends were cut back, 2 bases at V and 2 bases at J, with 7 bases in the middle. The CDR3 loop reads CASSLWAPGNTIYF. The CDR3 DNA reads as TGTGCCAGCAGCTTATGGGCTCCTGGAAACACCATATATTTT.

This clonotype turned up a few times. The DNA for the CDR3 is TGTGCCAGCAGCTTAATTGTGGGGGTAGATACGCAGTATTTT. Amino acids: CASSLIVGVDTQYF. The genes are TRBV11-2 and TRBJ2-3, with D possibly called TRBD1 or TRBD2 (5 bases each). The length of the CDR3 is 14 residues. Germline lookup yields CDR1 SGHAT and CDR2 FQNNGV. V gave up 2 bases and J gave up 5 bases, with 11 bases separating them.

This clonotype was picked up a small number of times. V and J are TRBV7-9 and TRBJ2-2; TRBD1 matches at 9 bases. Germline V CDR1 and CDR2: SEHNR, FQNEAQ (reference sequence). The CDR3 spans 16 residues. V gave up 7 bases and J gave up 5 bases; unmatched junction bases: 11. The DNA for the CDR3 is TGTGCCAGCAACCAACCGGGACAGGGTCGGACCGGGGAGCTGTTTTTT. This codes for CASNQPGQGRTGELFF. The full variable domain, rest sourced from reference TRBV7-9 and TRBJ2-2, is DTGVSQNPRHKITKRGQNVTFRCDPISEHNRLYWYRQTLGQGPEFLTYFQNEAQLEKSRLLSDRFSAERPKGSFSTLEIQRTEQGDSAMYLCASNQPGQGRTGELFFGEGSRLTVL.

There are many counts of this clonotype. The CDR3 is CATSKGAVGQPQHF. CDR3 in DNA: TGTGCCACCAGTAAGGGAGCAGTTGGACAGCCCCAGCATTTT. The genes are TRBV24-1 and TRBJ1-5; the D is unclear. Germline lookup yields CDR1 KGHDR and CDR2 SFDVKD. V was clipped by 6 bases and J by 7 bases, with 15 bases between them. The CDR3 contains 14 residues.

The chain is built from TRBV4-1 and TRBJ2-3; 7 nucleotides match TRBD2. The CDR3 runs 14 residues. V gave up 3 bases and J gave up 6 bases; unmatched junction bases: 6. Germline CDR1 and CDR2: MGHRA and YSYEKL. As DNA, the CDR3 is TGCGCCAGCAGCCAGAGCGGGATCCTGGATACGCAGTATTTT. Protein sequence: CASSQSGILDTQYF.

This clonotype turned up a few times. The chain recombines TRBV24-1 with TRBJ2-5, with TRBD1 matching 7 bases. The CDR3 contains 17 residues. The junction had 11 bases not matched to a gene; V was cut back by 3 bases and J by 2 bases. Germline CDR1 and CDR2: KGHDR and SFDVKD. CDR3: CATSDPGTAGDQETQYF. The CDR3 region has the DNA TGTGCCACCAGTGATCCGGGGACAGCTGGGGATCAAGAGACCCAGTACTTC.

This clonotype was detected ten times or more. The V call is TRBV29-1, the J call TRBJ2-3; unclear D gene. The CDR3 sequence is 12 residues long. V lost 6 bases and J lost 10, with 17 bases in between. Germline assignment: CDR1 SQVTM and CDR2 ANQGSEA. The DNA of the CDR3 is TGCAGCGTACTTCCTCCACAGAAGGCGCAGTATTTT. Amino acid sequence: CSVLPPQKAQYF.

The gene calls are TRBV29-1 and TRBJ1-1; D might be TRBD1 (5 bases). This CDR3 is built from 16 residues. V was shortened by 4 bases and J by 0 bases, with 18 bases between the two germline ends. Germline CDR1 SQVTM, CDR2 ANQGSEA. The CDR3 loop reads CSVVHQLGGLNTEAFF. The CDR3 DNA reads as TGCAGCGTTGTTCACCAATTGGGGGGTTTGAACACTGAAGCTTTCTTT.

The V gene is TRBV9, the J gene TRBJ1-1; 10 bases align to TRBD1. The CDR3 covers 17 residues. V shed 3 bases and J 7 bases; nucleotides not matched to a gene: 15. Germline V gene data show CDR1 as SGDLS and CDR2 as YYNGEE. Written as DNA, the CDR3 is TGTGCCAGCAGCGCGCGATCCGGGACAGGGGAAGGGATTGAAGCTTTCTTT. It codes for CASSARSGTGEGIEAFF. Combining the CDR3 with reference TRBV9 and TRBJ1-1 gives the whole variable domain DSGVTQTPKHLITATGQRVTLRCSPRSGDLSVYWYQQSLDQGLQFLIQYYNGEERAKGNILERFSAQQFPDLHSELNLSSLELGDSALYFCASSARSGTGEGIEAFFGQGTRLTVV.

This chain connects TRBV19 to TRBJ2-5; TRBD2 matches at 8 bases. V shed 10 bases, J shed 1 base, and the junction held 5 bases outside the gene matches. This CDR3 is 13 amino acids long. The V gene's germline CDR1 is LNHDA and CDR2 SQIVND (reference sequence). The CDR3 nucleotides read TGTGCCACTAGAGCGGGAGTCCAAGAGACCCAGTACTTC. Its protein is CATRAGVQETQYF.

This clonotype showed up just a few times. The chain employs TRBV20-1 and TRBJ2-1; the match to TRBD2 covers 9 bases. In germline, CDR1 is DFQATT, CDR2 SNEGSKA (reference sequence). CDR3 length: 15 residues. J gave up 5 bases and V 7 bases, and 12 bases lay outside the gene matches. CDR3 sequence reads: CSVGRLAGIHNEQFF. CDR3 coding DNA: TGCAGTGTGGGGCGGCTAGCGGGAATCCACAATGAGCAGTTCTTC.

This clonotype was detected ten times or more. The gene calls are TRBV4-2 and TRBJ2-5; the match to TRBD1 covers 8 bases. The V segment lost 0 bases and the J segment 4 bases; nucleotides outside the gene matches: 7. CDR3 length equals 16 residues. CDR1 and CDR2 (germline): LGHNA, YNFKEQ. CDR3 DNA: TGTGCCAGCAGCCAAGACGGAGACAGGGGAGGAGAGACCCAGTACTTC. Residues: CASSQDGDRGGETQYF.

This clonotype has just a few counts. V and J are TRBV4-3 and TRBJ2-5; D might be TRBD1 (6 bases). V was clipped by 3 bases and J by 1 base, with 15 bases between them. There are 16 residues in the CDR3. Germline loops: CDR1 LGHNA, CDR2 YSLEER. This chain's CDR3 is CASSQTGTQPQETQYF. CDR3 DNA sequence: TGCGCCAGCAGCCAGACCGGGACACAGCCCCAAGAGACCCAGTACTTC.

Many counts were recorded for this clonotype. V usage is TRBV7-2 and J usage is TRBJ2-1; 7 nucleotides match TRBD2. Germline V gene lookup returns CDR1 SGHTA and CDR2 FQGNSA. The J segment lost 3 bases and the V segment lost 3 bases, leaving 5 bases of the junction unmatched. The CDR3 length is 15 residues. The CDR3 here is CASSFLAGLYNEQFF. The CDR3 DNA reads as TGTGCCAGCAGCTTCTTAGCGGGCCTCTACAATGAGCAGTTCTTC.

The gene calls are TRBV12-3 or TRBV12-4 and TRBJ1-5; D not resolved. Trimming took off 4 bases at V and 6 bases at J, with 19 bases between the two ends. The CDR3 extends over 16 amino acids. Here the CDR3 reads CASSSSRPARGQPQHF. The DNA of the CDR3 is TGTGCCAGCAGTTCCTCTCGGCCCGCGCGTGGTCAGCCCCAGCATTTT.

This clonotype was counted at least ten times. This rearrangement joins TRBV7-2 to TRBJ2-7; no reliable D call. CDR1 and CDR2 from the germline V gene are SGHTA and FQGNSA. The CDR3 is 11 residues long. V was cut by 6 bases and J by 3 bases, with 6 bases left in between. Here the CDR3 reads CASSSIYEQYF. CDR3 bases: TGTGCCAGCAGTTCGATCTACGAGCAGTACTTC.